These 22 T cell receptor beta chains were sequenced from one sample in a study of T cells in Graves' hyperthyroidism and ophthalmopathy. RNA transcripts provided the source from which TCR beta CDR3 regions were amplified. The study used the HTBI primer set for a first-round RT-PCR of the TCR CDR3. Each CDR3 protein is one row after TCRdb ran MiXCR on the multiplex PCR reads. The sample has some 360,000 distinct CDR3 sequences, less than 20% seen once. Input material: blood. Receptor source: a woman between 40 and 55 years old with Graves' ophthalmopathy.

This clonotype came up many times. J is TRBJ1-5 and V is TRBV20-1; no clear D. CDR3 length: 14 amino acids. V shed 4 bases and J shed 3 bases, with 13 bases lying between them. Germline lookup yields CDR1 DFQATT and CDR2 SNEGSKA (reference sequence). CDR3 region: CSANRPGINQPQHF. CDR3 DNA: TGCAGTGCTAACCGCCCCGGGATCAATCAGCCCCAGCATTTT.

This clonotype was detected many times. V and J are TRBV28 and TRBJ1-5, with TRBD1 identical over 7 bases. V gave up 5 bases and J gave up 1 base; unmatched junction bases: 5. Germline CDR1 MDHEN, CDR2 SYDVKM. CDR3 size: 15 residues. DNA of the CDR3: TGTGCCAGCAGTCCCCCGACAGGGAGCAATCAGCCCCAGCATTTT. Residues: CASSPPTGSNQPQHF.

This clonotype was picked up a small number of times. The V call is TRBV10-3, the J call TRBJ2-7; 7 positions match TRBD2. The CDR3 sequence is 14 residues long. V trimming: 3 bases; J trimming: 1 base; junction bases outside the gene matches: 3. Per the germline V gene, CDR1 is ENHRY and CDR2 is SYGVKD. The CDR3: CAISETSASYEQYF. The CDR3 DNA is TGTGCCATCAGTGAAACTAGCGCTTCCTACGAGCAGTACTTC.

This clonotype was picked up one time. A read error may account for a junction end that differs from germline. This sequence joins TRBV7-2 and TRBJ1-1, with D unresolved. The germline V gene has CDR1 SGHTA and CDR2 FQGNSA. The CDR3 length is 14 residues. CDR3 sequence: CASSGRTVRSEAFF. The CDR3, as DNA: TGCGCCAGCAGCGGGCGGACGGTTCGCTCTGAAGCTTTCTTT.

This clonotype was seen ten or more times. The J gene is TRBJ1-2, the V gene TRBV12-3 or TRBV12-4; tentatively, D is TRBD1 (5 bases). Trimming shortened V by 2 bases and J by 7 bases, and 14 bases separated the two germline ends. The CDR3 covers 14 residues. The CDR3 bases are TGTGCCAGCAGTTTACTGGGTAGTAGGGGTGGCTACACCTTC. Translated: CASSLLGSRGGYTF.

This clonotype was recorded many times. The chain is built from TRBV30 and TRBJ2-2; no firm D call. V was shortened by 0 bases and J by 1 base, with 6 bases between the two germline ends. CDR1 GTSNPN and CDR2 SVGIG come from the germline V gene (reference sequence). This CDR3 contains 14 residues. The CDR3 DNA reads TGTGCCTGGAGTGTAAAGAGGAACACCGGGGAGCTGTTTTTT. Amino acid sequence: CAWSVKRNTGELFF.

This clonotype was found many times. This chain joins TRBV6-1 and TRBJ1-5, with D unclear. Germline V gives CDR1 MNHNS, CDR2 SASEGT. V dropped 6 bases and J dropped 6 bases, with 18 bases sitting between them. The CDR3 has 15 residues. The CDR3 is CASSPARGKFQPQHF. CDR3 coding DNA: TGTGCCAGCAGCCCTGCGAGAGGGAAATTTCAGCCCCAGCATTTT.

This clonotype was picked up many times. The chain employs TRBV7-2 and TRBJ1-5, with D possibly being TRBD1 (6 bases). The V end lost 7 bases, the J end lost 7 bases, and 20 bases lay between the germline ends. The CDR3 loop spans 15 amino acids. Germline CDR1 reads SGHTA; CDR2 reads FQGNSA. The CDR3 spells CASTNGQGLGQPQHF. The CDR3 DNA reads TGTGCCAGCACCAACGGGCAGGGGTTAGGGCAGCCCCAGCATTTT.

This chain joins TRBV11-2 and TRBJ2-5; D is perhaps TRBD2 (5 bases). V lost 5 bases, J lost 3 bases, and 13 bases lay in between. The CDR3 sequence is 14 residues long. In germline, CDR1 is SGHAT, CDR2 FQNNGV. CDR3 loop: CASSIRSGKETQYF. The CDR3 coding sequence is TGTGCCAGCAGCATAAGGAGCGGCAAAGAGACCCAGTACTTC.

The chain joins TRBV27 to TRBJ1-6; TRBD1 agrees at 9 bases. Losses at the gene ends were 5 bases for V and 8 bases for J; bases not matched to a gene: 4. Per germline, CDR1 MNHEY and CDR2 SMNVEV (reference sequence). This CDR3 region has 14 residues. CDR3: CASSLGQGYSPLHF. The CDR3 DNA reads as TGTGCCAGCAGTCTAGGACAGGGGTATTCACCCCTCCACTTT.

This clonotype was seen only once. The V call is TRBV11-1, the J call TRBJ1-1, with D maybe TRBD1 (5 bases). V was cut by 5 bases and J by 1 base, with 14 bases left in between. The CDR3 length is 15 residues. Germline CDR1 is SGHAT and CDR2 is FQDESV (reference sequence). In DNA, the CDR3 is TGTGCCAGCAGCCCGCGACAAAGGGGGAACACTGAAGCTTTCTTT. It encodes CASSPRQRGNTEAFF.

At least ten counts were recorded for this clonotype. One end of the junction fails to match germline, which may point to a read error. The chain joins TRBV28 to TRBJ2-7, with TRBD1 as a possible D gene (5 bases). The germline CDR1 and CDR2 sequences are MDHEN and SYDVKM. The CDR3 covers 13 residues. CDR3 protein: CTSSLRGSYEQYF. CDR3 sequence (DNA): TGTACCAGCAGTTTAAGGGGTAGTTACGAGCAGTACTTC.

At least ten counts were recorded for this clonotype. The V and J genes are TRBV3-1 and TRBJ2-3; the D gene is possibly TRBD1 (6 bases). CDR3 length: 14 residues. In germline, CDR1 is LGHDT, CDR2 YNNKEL (reference sequence). With 5 bases removed from V and 2 bases from J, the gap between germline ends came to 11 bases. The CDR3 coding sequence is TGTGCCAGCAGCAGAGGACAGTCCACAGATACGCAGTATTTT. Amino acid sequence: CASSRGQSTDTQYF.

V is TRBV6-1 and J is TRBJ1-1; D possibly corresponds to TRBD1 (6 bases). Trimming shortened V by 6 bases and J by 1 base, and 18 bases separated the two germline ends. The CDR3 is 16 amino acids. Germline CDR1 MNHNS, CDR2 SASEGT. CDR3 coding DNA: TGTGCCAGCAGGGCTACAGGGCACCGGGAGAACACTGAAGCTTTCTTT. The encoded protein is CASRATGHRENTEAFF.

The V call is TRBV30, the J call TRBJ2-2; D gene uncertain. Germline CDR1 and CDR2: GTSNPN and SVGIG (reference sequence). Trimming cost V 6 bases and J 6 bases, with 11 bases left between them. CDR3 length: 12 amino acids. The CDR3 reads CACTKGPGELFF. The CDR3 nucleotides read TGTGCCTGTACAAAGGGCCCCGGGGAGCTGTTTTTT.

This clonotype was counted at least ten times. CDR3 in DNA: TGTGCCAGCAGCGTAGATCACGCCTCCTACGAGCAGTACTTC. This encodes CASSVDHASYEQYF. V usage is TRBV9 and J usage is TRBJ2-7; no reliable D call. Looked up from germline, CDR1 is SGDLS and CDR2 is YYNGEE. The CDR3 has 14 amino acids. V was pared by 0 bases and J by 0 bases, with 7 bases between.

In DNA, the CDR3 is TGTGCCAGCAGTTACTCTACAGGGGGTTGGGACGAGCAGTACTTC. This sequence encodes CASSYSTGGWDEQYF. The rearrangement uses TRBV6-2 or TRBV6-3 and TRBJ2-7, with TRBD1 matching over 8 bases. The CDR3 runs 15 residues. The germline gives CDR1 MNHEY, CDR2 SVGEGT. The V gene end was trimmed by 0 bases and the J gene end by 5 bases; junction bases not matched to a gene: 6.

The rearrangement uses TRBV2 and TRBJ2-7, with D unresolved. The V end lost 8 bases, the J end lost 7 bases, and 12 bases lay between the germline ends. This CDR3 contains 11 residues. Germline CDR1 reads SNHLY; CDR2 reads FYNNEI. CDR3 nucleotide sequence: TGTGCCAGCGGGGTTAGTGGGGAGCAGTACTTC. This encodes CASGVSGEQYF.

This clonotype showed up many times. J is TRBJ1-5 and V is TRBV19; 9 positions agree with TRBD1. Germline lookup yields CDR1 LNHDA and CDR2 SQIVND (reference sequence). The CDR3 sequence is 15 residues long. After removal of 5 bases from V and 7 bases from J, the junction contained 9 bases not matched to a gene. CDR3 nucleotide sequence: TGTGCCAGTAGTCCACAGGGGGCGCAGGGACAGCCCCAGCATTTT. Amino acids: CASSPQGAQGQPQHF.

Many counts were recorded for this clonotype. The rearrangement uses TRBV19 and TRBJ2-2; D is unclear. Germline V CDR1 and CDR2: LNHDA, SQIVND (reference sequence). With 4 bases removed from V and 7 bases from J, the gap between germline ends came to 16 bases. The CDR3 covers 15 residues. The CDR3 protein is CASSTDRTRVGELFF. CDR3 in DNA: TGTGCCAGTAGTACCGACCGAACCCGTGTCGGGGAGCTGTTTTTT.

This clonotype was counted ten times or more. The gene calls are TRBV19 and TRBJ1-2; D gene uncertain. Trimming pared 2 bases from V and 2 bases from J, leaving 12 bases between. There are 15 residues in the CDR3. Germline CDR1 is LNHDA and CDR2 is SQIVND (reference sequence). The CDR3 loop reads CASSIIDRSNYGYTF. CDR3 bases: TGTGCCAGTAGTATAATAGACCGGTCGAACTATGGCTACACCTTC. Full variable domain (remainder filled in from reference TRBV19 and TRBJ1-2): DGGITQSPKYLFRKEGQNVTLSCEQNLNHDAMYWYRQDPGQGLRLIYYSQIVNDFQKGDIAEGYSVSREKKESFPLTVTSAQKNPTAFYLCASSIIDRSNYGYTFGSGTRLTVV.

This clonotype was recorded many times. The genes are TRBV27 and TRBJ2-2, with 11 bases aligning to TRBD2. CDR3 length: 15 amino acids. Germline V CDR1 and CDR2: MNHEY, SMNVEV (reference sequence). The V gene end was trimmed by 6 bases and the J gene end by 6 bases; junction bases not matched to a gene: 6. The CDR3 sequence is CASRELAGVSGELFF. CDR3 in DNA: TGTGCCAGCAGAGAACTAGCGGGAGTGTCCGGGGAGCTGTTTTTT.